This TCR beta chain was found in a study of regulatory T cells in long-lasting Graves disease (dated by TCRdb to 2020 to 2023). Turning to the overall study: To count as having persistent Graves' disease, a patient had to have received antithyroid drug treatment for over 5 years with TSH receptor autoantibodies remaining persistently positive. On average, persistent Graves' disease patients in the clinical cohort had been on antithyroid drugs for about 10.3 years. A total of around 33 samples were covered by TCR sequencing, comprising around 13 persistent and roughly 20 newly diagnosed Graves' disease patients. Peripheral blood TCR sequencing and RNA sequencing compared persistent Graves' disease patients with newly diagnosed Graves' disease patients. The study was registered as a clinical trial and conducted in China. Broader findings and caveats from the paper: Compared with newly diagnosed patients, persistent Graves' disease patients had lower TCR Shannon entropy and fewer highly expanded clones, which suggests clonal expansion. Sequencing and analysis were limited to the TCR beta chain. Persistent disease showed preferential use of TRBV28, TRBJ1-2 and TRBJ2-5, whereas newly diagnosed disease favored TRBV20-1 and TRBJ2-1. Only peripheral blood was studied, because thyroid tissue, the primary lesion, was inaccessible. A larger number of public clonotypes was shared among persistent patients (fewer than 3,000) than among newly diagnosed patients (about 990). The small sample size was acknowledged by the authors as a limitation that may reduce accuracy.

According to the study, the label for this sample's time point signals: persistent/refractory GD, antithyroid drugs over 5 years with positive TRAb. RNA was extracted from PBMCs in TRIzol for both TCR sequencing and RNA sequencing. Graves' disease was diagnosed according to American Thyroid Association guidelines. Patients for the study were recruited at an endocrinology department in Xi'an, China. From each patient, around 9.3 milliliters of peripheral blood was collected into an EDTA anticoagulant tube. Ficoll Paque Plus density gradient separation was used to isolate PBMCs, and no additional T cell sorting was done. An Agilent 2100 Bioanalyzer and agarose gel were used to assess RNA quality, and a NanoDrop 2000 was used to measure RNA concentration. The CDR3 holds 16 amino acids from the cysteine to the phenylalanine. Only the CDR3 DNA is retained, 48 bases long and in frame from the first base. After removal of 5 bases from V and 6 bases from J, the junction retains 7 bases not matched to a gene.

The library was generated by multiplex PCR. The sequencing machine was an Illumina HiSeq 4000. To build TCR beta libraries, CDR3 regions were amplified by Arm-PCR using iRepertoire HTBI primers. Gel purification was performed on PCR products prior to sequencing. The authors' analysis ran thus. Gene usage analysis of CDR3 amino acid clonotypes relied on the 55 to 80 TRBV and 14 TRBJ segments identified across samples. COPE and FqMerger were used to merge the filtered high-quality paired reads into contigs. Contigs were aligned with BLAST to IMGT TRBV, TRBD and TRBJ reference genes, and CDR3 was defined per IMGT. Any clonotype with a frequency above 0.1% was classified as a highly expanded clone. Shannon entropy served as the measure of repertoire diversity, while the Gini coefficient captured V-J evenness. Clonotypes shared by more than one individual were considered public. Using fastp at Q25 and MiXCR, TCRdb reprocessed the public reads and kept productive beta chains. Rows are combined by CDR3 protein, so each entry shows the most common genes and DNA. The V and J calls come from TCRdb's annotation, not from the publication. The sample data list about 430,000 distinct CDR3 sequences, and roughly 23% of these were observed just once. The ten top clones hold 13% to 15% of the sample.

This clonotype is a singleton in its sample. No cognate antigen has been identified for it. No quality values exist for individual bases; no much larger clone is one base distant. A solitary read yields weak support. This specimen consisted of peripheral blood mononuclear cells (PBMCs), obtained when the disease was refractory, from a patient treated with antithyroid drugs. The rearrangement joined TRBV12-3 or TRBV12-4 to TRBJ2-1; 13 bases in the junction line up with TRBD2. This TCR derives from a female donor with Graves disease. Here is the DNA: TGTGCCAGCAGTCCCCTCGGACTAGCGGGAGCCAATGAGCAGTTCTTC. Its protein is CASSPLGLAGANEQFF.